The T cell receptor beta chain under discussion was sequenced for a study of cytomegalovirus exposure and HLA in healthy donors. The PCR used 60 Vbeta and 13 Jbeta primers. This table comes from immunoSEQ multiplex PCR, and its TCRdb copy is limited to in-frame clones, with some not included. Of over 100,000 clones listed, less than 85% are singletons. Germline V CDR1 and CDR2: SNHLY, FYNNEI. The CDR3 covers 16 residues. V lost 5 bases, J lost 0 bases, and 14 bases lay in between. This receptor was obtained from a woman aged 40 to 49 in good health and CMV-seropositive. Sequencing was performed on PBMCs. This rearrangement joins TRBV2 to TRBJ1-5, with D perhaps TRBD1 (6 bases). The CDR3 protein is CASSQPGQNSNQPQHF. Here the CDR3 DNA reads TGTGCCAGCAGTCAACCGGGACAAAATAGCAATCAGCCCCAGCATTTT.